One sample yielded the 2 T cell receptor beta chains listed below, sequenced in a study of T cells in Graves' hyperthyroidism and ophthalmopathy. TCR beta CDR3 region amplification was performed from RNA transcripts. The TCR CDR3 was amplified in a first-round RT-PCR using the HTBI primer set. A single record per CDR3 protein comes from TCRdb applying MiXCR to the multiplex PCR reads. The sample has approximately 380,000 distinct CDR3 sequences, roughly 19% seen once; the top ten hold 3% to 4.5%. The sequencing input was blood. All receptors come from a woman between 18 and 29 years old with Graves' hyperthyroidism.

The genes are TRBV27 and TRBJ1-6; D is perhaps TRBD1 (5 bases). The V end was cut by 8 bases, the J end by 6 bases, with 14 bases between. In germline, CDR1 is MNHEY, CDR2 SMNVEV (reference sequence). This CDR3 has 14 amino acids. The CDR3 nucleotides are TGTGCCAGCGGCCCCCAGGGAATTAATTCACCCCTCCACTTT. Amino acid sequence: CASGPQGINSPLHF.

The genes are TRBV28 and TRBJ2-6; 12 bases line up with TRBD1. This CDR3 spans 17 amino acids. Per germline, CDR1 MDHEN and CDR2 SYDVKM. After removal of 6 bases from V and 4 bases from J, the junction contained 7 bases not matched to a gene. DNA for the CDR3: TGTGCCAGCAGGGAGGGACAGGGGGCGGGGGGGGCCAACGTCCTGACTTTC. Translating gives CASREGQGAGGANVLTF.